This TCR beta chain was sequenced during a study of OX40 agonist ivuxolimab in advanced cancers. Study-level information: The study treated patients with ivuxolimab, an agonistic anti-OX40 (CD134) antibody. The dose-escalation cohort was around 83% male, with a mean age of approximately 61 years, ranging about 23 to 79. Previous treatment with anti-PD-1, anti-PD-L1 or anti-CTLA-4 therapy was allowed; 40% had received some.

For this clone: Its target is not known.

Produced via immunoSEQ multiplex PCR; TCRdb's table is partial and in-frame only. The data hold 80,000 or so clones, with 90% to 95% observed a single time. The CDR3 totals 18 residues. Germline V gene lookup returns CDR1 MRHNA and CDR2 SNTAGT. V was clipped by 1 base and J by 5 bases; unmatched bases: 12. Findings and caveats of the study: Partial responders at 0.1-3.0 mg/kg had among the lowest clonal expansion.

The material sequenced was CD4+ or CD8+ T cells sorted from blood, taken in a trial of the OX40 agonist ivuxolimab. The gene calls are TRBV6-4 and TRBJ2-1; 9 bases match TRBD2. The receptor comes from an adult with an advanced solid tumor such as melanoma, head and neck, liver or kidney cancer. For the CDR3, the DNA is TGTGCCAGCAGTGACTACTCCCTCGGGGTAGCGGGGGACAATGAGCAGTTCTTC. It codes for CASSDYSLGVAGDNEQFF.